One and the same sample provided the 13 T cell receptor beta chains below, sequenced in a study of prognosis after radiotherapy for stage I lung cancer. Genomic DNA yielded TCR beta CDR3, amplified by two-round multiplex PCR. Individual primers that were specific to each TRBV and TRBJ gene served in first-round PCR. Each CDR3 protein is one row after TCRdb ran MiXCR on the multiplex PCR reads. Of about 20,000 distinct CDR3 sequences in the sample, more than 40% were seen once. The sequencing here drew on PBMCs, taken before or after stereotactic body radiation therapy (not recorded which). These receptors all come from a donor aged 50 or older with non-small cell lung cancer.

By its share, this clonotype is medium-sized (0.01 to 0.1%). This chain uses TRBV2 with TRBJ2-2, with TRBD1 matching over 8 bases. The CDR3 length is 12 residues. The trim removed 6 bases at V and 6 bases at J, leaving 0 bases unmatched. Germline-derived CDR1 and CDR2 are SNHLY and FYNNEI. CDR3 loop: CASRDRAGELFF. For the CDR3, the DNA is TGTGCCAGCAGGGACAGGGCCGGGGAGCTGTTTTTT.

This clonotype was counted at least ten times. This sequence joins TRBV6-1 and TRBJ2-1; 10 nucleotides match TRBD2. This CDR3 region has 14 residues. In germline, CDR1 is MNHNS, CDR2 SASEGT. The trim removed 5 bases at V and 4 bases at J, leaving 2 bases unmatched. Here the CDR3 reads CASSIAGGYNEQFF. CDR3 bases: TGTGCCAGCAGTATAGCGGGAGGTTACAATGAGCAGTTCTTC.

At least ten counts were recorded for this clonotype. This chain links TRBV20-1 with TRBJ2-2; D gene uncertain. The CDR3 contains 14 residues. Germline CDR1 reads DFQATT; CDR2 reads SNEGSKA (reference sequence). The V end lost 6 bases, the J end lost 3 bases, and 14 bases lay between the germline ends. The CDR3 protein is CSAARAGHTGELFF. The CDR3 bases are TGCAGTGCCGCAAGGGCAGGACACACCGGGGAGCTGTTTTTT.

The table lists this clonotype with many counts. The CDR3 here is CASGLDGTEAFF. The CDR3 DNA is TGTGCTAGTGGTTTGGACGGCACTGAAGCTTTCTTT. The rearrangement links TRBV12-5 to TRBJ1-1; D gene ambiguous. The CDR3 runs 12 residues. Trimming took 1 base from V and 4 from J, leaving 4 bases between them. Germline CDR1 LGHNT, CDR2 FRNRAP.

The CDR3 DNA follows: TGCGCCAGCAGCCCGGGACAGGGCAGTCAGCCCCAGCATTTT. It specifies CASSPGQGSQPQHF. The J gene is TRBJ1-5, the V gene TRBV4-1; 9 nucleotides match TRBD1. There are 14 residues in the CDR3. Germline assignment: CDR1 MGHRA and CDR2 YSYEKL. V was pared by 4 bases and J by 6 bases, with 4 bases of the junction left unmatched.

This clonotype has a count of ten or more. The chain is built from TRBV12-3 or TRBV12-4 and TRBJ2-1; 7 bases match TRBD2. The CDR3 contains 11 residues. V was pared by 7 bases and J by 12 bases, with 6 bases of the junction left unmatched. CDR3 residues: CASTPPGGQFF. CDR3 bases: TGTGCCAGCACTCCTCCGGGGGGGCAGTTCTTC.

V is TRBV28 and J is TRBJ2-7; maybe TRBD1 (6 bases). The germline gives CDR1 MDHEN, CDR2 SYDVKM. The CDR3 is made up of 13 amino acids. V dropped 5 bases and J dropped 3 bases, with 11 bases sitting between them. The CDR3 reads CASSPGQIYEQYF. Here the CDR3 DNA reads TGTGCCAGCAGTCCTGGACAGATCTACGAGCAGTACTTC.

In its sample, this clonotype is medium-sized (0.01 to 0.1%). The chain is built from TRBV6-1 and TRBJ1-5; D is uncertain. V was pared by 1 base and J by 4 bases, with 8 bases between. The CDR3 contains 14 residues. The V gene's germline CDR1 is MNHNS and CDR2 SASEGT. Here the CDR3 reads CASSEGKGNQPQHF. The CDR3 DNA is TGTGCCAGCAGTGAAGGTAAAGGGAATCAGCCCCAGCATTTT.

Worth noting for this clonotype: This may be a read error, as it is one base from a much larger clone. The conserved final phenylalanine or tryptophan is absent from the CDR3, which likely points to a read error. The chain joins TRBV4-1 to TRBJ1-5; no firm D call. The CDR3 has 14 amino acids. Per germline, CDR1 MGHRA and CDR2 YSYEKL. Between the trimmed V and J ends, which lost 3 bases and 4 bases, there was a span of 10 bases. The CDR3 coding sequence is TGCGCCAGCAGCCACCCTGGTAAGAATCAGCCCCAGCATCTT. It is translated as CASSHPGKNQPQHL.

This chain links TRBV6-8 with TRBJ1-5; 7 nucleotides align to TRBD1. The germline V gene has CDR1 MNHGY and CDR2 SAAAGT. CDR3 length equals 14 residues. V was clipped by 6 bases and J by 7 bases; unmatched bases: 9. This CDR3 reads CASSNPGGGQPQHF. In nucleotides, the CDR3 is TGTGCCAGCAGCAACCCAGGGGGGGGCCAGCCCCAGCATTTT.

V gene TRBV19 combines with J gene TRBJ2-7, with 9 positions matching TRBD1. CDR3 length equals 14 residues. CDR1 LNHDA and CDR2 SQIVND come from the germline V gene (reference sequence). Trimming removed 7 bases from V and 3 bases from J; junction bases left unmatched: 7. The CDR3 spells CASTGQGPHYEQYF. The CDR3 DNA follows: TGTGCCAGTACCGGACAGGGGCCCCACTACGAGCAGTACTTC.

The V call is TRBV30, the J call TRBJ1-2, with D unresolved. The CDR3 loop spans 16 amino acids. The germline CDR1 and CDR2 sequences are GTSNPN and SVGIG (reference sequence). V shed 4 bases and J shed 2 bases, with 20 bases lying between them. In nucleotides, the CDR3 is TGTGCCTGGACGGTCGGGTTTGGACGACTGAACTATGGCTACACCTTC. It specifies CAWTVGFGRLNYGYTF.

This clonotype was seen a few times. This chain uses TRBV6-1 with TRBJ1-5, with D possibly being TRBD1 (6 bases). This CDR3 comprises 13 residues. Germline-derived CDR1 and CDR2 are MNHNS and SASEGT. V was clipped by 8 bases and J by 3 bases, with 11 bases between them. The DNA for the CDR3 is TGTGCCAGCGGAAGGGGGATCAATCAGCCCCAGCATTTT. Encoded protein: CASGRGINQPQHF.